Given below is one T cell receptor (beta chain) in context. Its antigen is still unknown. This sample was included in a study of T cells expressing NK-cell markers. Across the study: All TCR beta repertoires analysed originated from sorted CD3+CD56+NKG2C+, CD3+CD56+NKG2C- and CD3+CD56-NKG2C+ T cells. Within the sequenced cohort of eight donors, seven exhibited HCMV seropositivity and one was seronegative.

Study outcomes and limitations: The study left the HCMV specificity of expanded NKG2C+ T cell clones unresolved. Topping the CD3+CD56-NKG2C+ fraction as well were these clonotypes, in a few donors.

TCRdb reprocessed the 5' RACE reads; each CDR3 protein has one entry and no DNA is given. Across 450,000 to 600,000 distinct CDR3 sequences, the top ten clones capture less than 4.5% of the sample. The sequenced sample consisted of blood T cells: a sorted CD56 or NKG2C T cell subset, CD4+ or CD8+ T cells, or bulk PBMC T cells (not recorded which). This clonotype originated in a man younger than 30 in good health.

This chain's CDR3 is CASSAGTDWRRYEQYF. The chain joins TRBV25-1 to TRBJ2-7; TCRdb proposes TRBD2, but this gene call is untestable without DNA. The CDR3 length is 16 residues. The germline V gene has CDR1 MGHDK and CDR2 SYGVNS.